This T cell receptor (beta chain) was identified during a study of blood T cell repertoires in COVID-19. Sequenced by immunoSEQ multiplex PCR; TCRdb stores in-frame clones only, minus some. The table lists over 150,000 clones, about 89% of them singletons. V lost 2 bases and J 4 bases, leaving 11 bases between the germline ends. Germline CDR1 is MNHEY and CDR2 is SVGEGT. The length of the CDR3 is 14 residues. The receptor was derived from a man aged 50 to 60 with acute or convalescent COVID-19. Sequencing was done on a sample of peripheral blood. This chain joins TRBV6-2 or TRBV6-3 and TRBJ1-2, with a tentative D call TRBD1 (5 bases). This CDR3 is CASSYQGGRYGYTF. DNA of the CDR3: TGTGCCAGCAGTTACCAGGGAGGCCGCTATGGCTACACCTTC.